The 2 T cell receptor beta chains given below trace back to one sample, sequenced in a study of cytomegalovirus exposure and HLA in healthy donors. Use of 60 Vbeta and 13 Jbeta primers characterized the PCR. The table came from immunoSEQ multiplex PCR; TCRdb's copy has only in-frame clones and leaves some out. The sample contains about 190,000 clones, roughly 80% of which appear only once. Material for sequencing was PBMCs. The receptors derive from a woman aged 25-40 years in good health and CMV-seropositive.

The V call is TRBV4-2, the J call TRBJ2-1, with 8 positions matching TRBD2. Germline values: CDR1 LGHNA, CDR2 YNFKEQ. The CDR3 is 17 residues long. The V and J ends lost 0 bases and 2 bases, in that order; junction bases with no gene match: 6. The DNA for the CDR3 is TGTGCCAGCAGCCAAGATCAACTAGCGGCCACCTACAATGAGCAGTTCTTC. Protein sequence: CASSQDQLAATYNEQFF.

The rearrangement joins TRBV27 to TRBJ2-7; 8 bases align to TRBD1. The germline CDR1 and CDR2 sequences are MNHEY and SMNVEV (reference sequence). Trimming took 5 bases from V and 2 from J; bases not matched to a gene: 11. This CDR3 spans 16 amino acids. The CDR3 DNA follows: TGTGCCAGCAGTCCACAGGGGGTTAGGGGGACCTACGAGCAGTACTTC. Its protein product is CASSPQGVRGTYEQYF.